The present entry profiles one T cell receptor beta chain with its context. The sample, 7.5 to 10 milliliters of peripheral blood, was drawn from each donor. Each sample had at least 6 million PBMCs isolated. The data were obtained in a study of blood T cells in healthy people across ages. The germline gives CDR1 SGDLS, CDR2 YYNGEE. The CDR3 extends over 12 amino acids. Trimming stripped 0 bases from V and 7 bases from J, with 8 bases between. Primed by a sample-barcoded 5' primer and a J-beta primer mix, a second PCR proceeded for about 6 to 12 cycles. TCRdb recomputed calls from the 5' RACE reads with MiXCR, one row per CDR3 protein. This table holds 500,000 to 700,000 distinct CDR3 sequences, about 30% found once.

The chain has TRBV9 and TRBJ2-7; D ambiguous. Material: blood. This sequence was found in a woman at least 80 years old in good health. CDR3 in amino acids: CASSVGHNEQYF. Written as DNA, the CDR3 is TGTGCCAGCAGCGTAGGGCACAATGAGCAGTACTTC. The variable domain in full, completed from reference TRBV9 and TRBJ2-7, reads DSGVTQTPKHLITATGQRVTLRCSPRSGDLSVYWYQQSLDQGLQFLIQYYNGEERAKGNILERFSAQQFPDLHSELNLSSLELGDSALYFCASSVGHNEQYFGPGTRLTVT.